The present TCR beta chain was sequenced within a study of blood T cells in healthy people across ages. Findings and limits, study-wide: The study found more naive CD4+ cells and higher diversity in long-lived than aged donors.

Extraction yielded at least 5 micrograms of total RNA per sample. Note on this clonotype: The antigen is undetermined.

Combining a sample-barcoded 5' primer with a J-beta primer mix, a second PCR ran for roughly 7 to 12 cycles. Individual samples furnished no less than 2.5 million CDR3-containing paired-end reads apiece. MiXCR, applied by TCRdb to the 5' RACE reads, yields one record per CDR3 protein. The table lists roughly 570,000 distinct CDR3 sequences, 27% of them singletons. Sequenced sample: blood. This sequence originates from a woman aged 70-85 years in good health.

CDR3 DNA sequence: TGTGCCAGCAGCTTGGGGGACTACCTCACAGATACGCAGTATTTT. As protein: CASSLGDYLTDTQYF. The rearrangement uses TRBV7-2 and TRBJ2-3, with 7 bases fitting TRBD2. Germline trimming cut 3 bases from V and 2 bases from J; bases unmatched to any gene: 5. This CDR3 is 15 amino acids long. Per germline, CDR1 SGHTA and CDR2 FQGNSA.